This passage covers 23 T cell receptor beta chains from one sample sequenced in a study of blood T cell repertoires in COVID-19. Libraries were prepared by immunoSEQ multiplex PCR; TCRdb keeps only in-frame clonotypes and omits some of them. Among about 120,000 clones listed, around 85% were seen once. The sample consisted of peripheral blood. The receptors originated from a man between 60 and 70 years old with acute or convalescent COVID-19.

In its sample, this clone was seen once. The gene calls are TRBV11-3 and TRBJ2-1, with D possibly TRBD2 on 6 matching bases. The CDR3 has 15 residues. V was shortened by 1 base and J by 3 bases, with 10 bases between the two germline ends. Germline CDR1 is SGHNT and CDR2 is YENEEA. CDR3 residues: CASSLGPGVYNEQFF. The CDR3 coding sequence is TGTGCCAGCAGCTTAGGTCCGGGAGTCTACAATGAGCAGTTCTTC.

The rearrangement uses TRBV5-1 and TRBJ2-1; 8 bases map to TRBD2. Germline-derived CDR1 and CDR2 are SGHRS and YFSETQ. The CDR3 contains 16 residues. Germline trimming cut 3 bases from V and 0 bases from J; bases unmatched to any gene: 5. CDR3 region: CASSSSSGSSYNEQFF. The CDR3 nucleotides read TGCGCCAGCAGCTCTTCAAGCGGGAGCTCCTACAATGAGCAGTTCTTC.

V gene TRBV5-1 combines with J gene TRBJ1-4, with 8 positions matching TRBD1. The CDR3 runs to 15 residues. V lost 4 bases to trimming and J lost 8 bases; unmatched junction nucleotides: 10. Germline loops: CDR1 SGHRS, CDR2 YFSETQ. The chain's CDR3 is CASSPAGQGSEKLFF. DNA of the CDR3: TGCGCCAGCAGCCCCGCCGGACAGGGTAGCGAAAAACTGTTTTTT.

Only one count was recorded for this clone. The chain couples TRBV6-5 to TRBJ1-5, with TRBD1 matching 9 bases. CDR1 MNHEY and CDR2 SVGAGI come from the germline V gene. This CDR3 has 13 residues. J lost 7 bases, V lost 6 bases, and 4 bases had no gene match. CDR3 sequence: CASRQGAGQPQHF. CDR3 nucleotides: TGTGCCAGCAGACAGGGGGCAGGACAGCCCCAGCATTTT.

The chain uses TRBV19 and TRBJ1-2; no firm D call. The CDR3 runs to 14 residues. V lost 5 bases to trimming and J lost 4 bases, with 14 bases between them. Per the germline V gene, CDR1 is LNHDA and CDR2 is SQIVND (reference sequence). The CDR3 region has the DNA TGTGCCAGTAGTGCGGGCCCTTCTATCTATGGCTACACCTTC. It codes for CASSAGPSIYGYTF.

The chain recombines TRBV9 with TRBJ1-6; 7 bases align to TRBD1. There are 15 residues in the CDR3. V lost 4 bases and J lost 7; bases outside the gene matches: 8. CDR1 and CDR2 (germline): SGDLS, YYNGEE. The CDR3 coding sequence is TGTGCCAGCAGCCCAGGGGGGCTTGGGAATTCACCCCTCCACTTT. This sequence encodes CASSPGGLGNSPLHF.

The chain carries TRBV5-4 and TRBJ2-3, with D possibly being TRBD2 (6 bases). With 4 bases removed from V and 6 bases from J, the gap between germline ends came to 18 bases. CDR3 length: 15 amino acids. CDR1 and CDR2 (germline): SGHNT, YYREEE (reference sequence). CDR3 DNA sequence: TGTGCCAGCAGCGAGGCCCCCGGAGGGAGGGATACGCAGTATTTT. Translation gives CASSEAPGGRDTQYF. Variable domain in full (rest from reference TRBV5-4 and TRBJ2-3): ETGVTQSPTHLIKTRGQQVTLRCSSQSGHNTVSWYQQALGQGPQFIFQYYREEENGRGNFPPRFSGLQFPNYSSELNVNALELDDSALYLCASSEAPGGRDTQYFGPGTRLTVL.

This clone appeared a few times. The gene calls are TRBV18 and TRBJ2-1, with a tentative D call TRBD2 (6 bases). Trimming left V 3 bases short and J 1 base short, with 19 bases between. The CDR3 consists of 18 residues. The V gene's germline CDR1 is KGHSH and CDR2 LQKENI. The CDR3 region is CASSPPTGRRGSYNEQFF. The CDR3 DNA is TGTGCCAGCTCACCCCCGACGGGTAGGAGGGGTTCCTACAATGAGCAGTTCTTC.

This chain joins TRBV7-9 and TRBJ2-3; TRBD2 might be the D (6 bases). The germline V gene has CDR1 SEHNR and CDR2 FQNEAQ (reference sequence). V lost 4 bases and J lost 2, with 19 bases in between. The CDR3 contains 17 residues. The CDR3: CASSSTGGAGHTDTQYF. The CDR3 DNA follows: TGTGCCAGCAGCTCCACCGGAGGGGCGGGTCACACAGATACGCAGTATTTT. The complete variable domain, with remaining parts taken from reference TRBV7-9 and TRBJ2-3, reads DTGVSQNPRHKITKRGQNVTFRCDPISEHNRLYWYRQTLGQGPEFLTYFQNEAQLEKSRLLSDRFSAERPKGSFSTLEIQRTEQGDSAMYLCASSSTGGAGHTDTQYFGPGTRLTVL.

J is TRBJ1-2 and V is TRBV5-1; TRBD1 agrees at 7 bases. This CDR3 region has 14 residues. From germline, CDR1 is SGHRS and CDR2 YFSETQ. V gave up 4 bases and J gave up 8 bases; unmatched junction bases: 11. The CDR3 DNA follows: TGCGCCAGCAGCATCGGACAGGATTCGGAAGGCTACACCTTC. The encoded protein is CASSIGQDSEGYTF. Looking up the rest from reference TRBV5-1 and TRBJ1-2 gives the full variable domain: KAGVTQTPRYLIKTRGQQVTLSCSPISGHRSVSWYQQTPGQGLQFLFEYFSETQRNKGNFPGRFSGRQFSNSRSEMNVSTLELGDSALYLCASSIGQDSEGYTFGSGTRLTVV.

The chain uses TRBV15 and TRBJ1-6; TRBD1 is a possible D gene (5 bases). Germline lookup yields CDR1 LNHNV and CDR2 YYDKDF (reference sequence). The CDR3 loop spans 16 amino acids. V gave up 2 bases and J gave up 10 bases, with 18 bases separating them. The CDR3 here is CATSRQPGRESSPLHF. The CDR3 nucleotides read TGTGCCACCAGCAGACAACCGGGACGGGAGTCATCACCCCTCCACTTT.

V usage is TRBV4-2 and J usage is TRBJ2-3; D perhaps matches TRBD1 (5 bases). The V and J ends lost 0 bases and 5 bases respectively, with 9 bases between them. The CDR3 covers 14 residues. CDR1 and CDR2 from the germline V gene are LGHNA and YNFKEQ. The CDR3 sequence: CASSQDREIDTQYF. The CDR3 DNA reads TGTGCCAGCAGCCAAGACAGGGAAATAGATACGCAGTATTTT.

V usage is TRBV28 and J usage is TRBJ2-1; D perhaps matches TRBD1 (6 bases). CDR3 length: 16 amino acids. V lost 5 bases and J lost 7, with 21 bases in between. The V gene's germline CDR1 is MDHEN and CDR2 SYDVKM. CDR3 loop: CASSIPGSQGRNEQFF. The CDR3 nucleotides are TGTGCCAGCAGTATACCGGGGTCCCAGGGGCGAAATGAGCAGTTCTTC.

This sequence joins TRBV6-1 and TRBJ2-7; perhaps TRBD1 as D (5 bases). V lost 2 bases, J lost 3 bases, and 11 bases lay in between. This CDR3 is built from 14 residues. The germline V gene has CDR1 MNHNS and CDR2 SASEGT. CDR3 nucleotide sequence: TGTGCCAGCAGTGAATGGGCAGGGATCTACGAGCAGTACTTC. Translation: CASSEWAGIYEQYF.

The chain joins TRBV5-4 to TRBJ2-3, with 12 positions matching TRBD2. Germline assignment: CDR1 SGHNT and CDR2 YYREEE (reference sequence). The CDR3 contains 15 residues. The V segment lost 4 bases and the J segment 5 bases; nucleotides outside the gene matches: 5. The CDR3 protein is CASSTSGLAGDTQYF. DNA for the CDR3: TGTGCCAGCAGCACCTCGGGACTAGCGGGAGATACGCAGTATTTT.

CDR3 bases: TGTGCCAGCAAGCTTTCAACGAACACCGGGGAGCTGTTTTTT. It encodes CASKLSTNTGELFF. The V gene is TRBV6-5, the J gene TRBJ2-2; D gene unclear. The CDR3 has 14 residues. The germline V and J ends were trimmed by 7 bases and 0 bases, with 9 bases remaining between them. Looked up from germline, CDR1 is MNHEY and CDR2 is SVGAGI.

This chain joins TRBV11-3 and TRBJ2-3, with a tentative D call TRBD2 (5 bases). Germline V gene lookup returns CDR1 SGHNT and CDR2 YENEEA. V was shortened by 2 bases and J by 3 bases, with 6 bases between the two germline ends. The CDR3 runs 13 residues. CDR3 in amino acids: CASSLRGTDTQYF. CDR3 DNA: TGTGCCAGCAGCTTACGGGGTACAGATACGCAGTATTTT.

The chain uses TRBV5-4 and TRBJ1-2, with 7 bases identical to TRBD1. Germline lookup yields CDR1 SGHNT and CDR2 YYREEE (reference sequence). V lost 3 bases and J lost 8; bases outside the gene matches: 10. This CDR3 spans 14 amino acids. The CDR3 sequence is CASSSETGILGYTF. Written as DNA, the CDR3 is TGTGCCAGCAGCTCAGAGACAGGGATTCTCGGCTACACCTTC.

This sequence joins TRBV18 and TRBJ2-7; tentative D call: TRBD1 (6 bases). Germline V gene sequence: CDR1 KGHSH, CDR2 LQKENI. There are 16 residues in the CDR3. V was trimmed by 2 bases and J by 0 bases, leaving 14 bases between them. This CDR3 is CASSPSPGHSSYEQYF. The DNA for the CDR3 is TGTGCCAGCTCACCATCCCCGGGACACAGCTCCTACGAGCAGTACTTC.

This chain joins TRBV6-2 or TRBV6-3 and TRBJ2-7, with 12 nucleotides matching TRBD2. CDR3 length: 15 amino acids. CDR1 and CDR2 (germline): MNHEY, SVGEGT. The V gene end was trimmed by 6 bases and the J gene end by 3 bases; junction bases not matched to a gene: 6. The CDR3, as DNA: TGTGCCAGCAGCCCGACTAGCGGGAGATACTACGAGCAGTACTTC. Translated, it gives CASSPTSGRYYEQYF.

The V call is TRBV19, the J call TRBJ1-4; D perhaps matches TRBD1 (5 bases). The CDR3 covers 13 residues. From germline, CDR1 is LNHDA and CDR2 SQIVND (reference sequence). V gave up 3 bases and J gave up 8 bases, with 10 bases separating them. The CDR3: CASSIRVEEKLFF. The DNA of the CDR3 is TGTGCCAGTAGTATCAGGGTGGAGGAAAAACTGTTTTTT. The full variable domain, in which reference TRBV19 and TRBJ1-4 provide the parts outside the CDR3, is DGGITQSPKYLFRKEGQNVTLSCEQNLNHDAMYWYRQDPGQGLRLIYYSQIVNDFQKGDIAEGYSVSREKKESFPLTVTSAQKNPTAFYLCASSIRVEEKLFFGSGTQLSVL.

V is TRBV28 and J is TRBJ2-7, with D perhaps TRBD2 (5 bases). V lost 5 bases, J lost 0 bases, and 14 bases lay in between. This CDR3 is built from 15 residues. CDR1 MDHEN and CDR2 SYDVKM come from the germline V gene. In DNA, the CDR3 is TGTGCCAGCAGTCCTCCCCCGGCGGGCTCCTACGAGCAGTACTTC. Its protein product is CASSPPPAGSYEQYF.

The chain carries TRBV18 and TRBJ1-4, with D maybe TRBD1 (5 bases). The CDR3 contains 17 residues. Trimming took off 0 bases at V and 0 bases at J, with 11 bases between the two ends. CDR1 and CDR2 (germline): KGHSH, LQKENI. CDR3 nucleotides: TGTGCCAGCTCACCACCCCCCGGGACTGCAACTAATGAAAAACTGTTTTTT. Encoded protein: CASSPPPGTATNEKLFF.